The subject of this entry is one T cell receptor beta chain. Its cognate antigen has yet to be identified. Within one base of it there is no much larger clone, and no base qualities were kept. At the junction V is shortened by 8 bases and J by 9 bases, with 11 bases in between. From the cysteine up to the phenylalanine, the CDR3 has a length of 11 residues. Kept here is only the CDR3 DNA, which spans 33 bases and is read in frame from base 1. The germline V gene yields SGHAT for CDR1 and FQNNGV for CDR2. This record comes from a study of technical replicates of blood from several donors (TCRdb year 2017). The library was generated by the immunoSEQ multiplex PCR assay. TCRdb holds this immuneACCESS table with in-frame rearrangements only. Some clones are missing; in checked studies, unresolved V genes explain under half, and the rest has no known cause. Counted in this sample were just over 60,000 clones; approximately 87% of them appeared once. The top ten hold about 5.2% of the sample.

The receptor's source is a human donor in good health. Some clones in this sample may be carry-over from other donors' samples. The chain is made from TRBV11-2 and TRBJ2-1; a tentative D match to TRBD2 spans 6 bases. The material sequenced was PBMCs. The CDR3 corresponds to CASSRETEQFF. The nucleotide sequence reads as follows: TGTGCCAGCTCCCGGGAGACTGAGCAGTTCTTC.